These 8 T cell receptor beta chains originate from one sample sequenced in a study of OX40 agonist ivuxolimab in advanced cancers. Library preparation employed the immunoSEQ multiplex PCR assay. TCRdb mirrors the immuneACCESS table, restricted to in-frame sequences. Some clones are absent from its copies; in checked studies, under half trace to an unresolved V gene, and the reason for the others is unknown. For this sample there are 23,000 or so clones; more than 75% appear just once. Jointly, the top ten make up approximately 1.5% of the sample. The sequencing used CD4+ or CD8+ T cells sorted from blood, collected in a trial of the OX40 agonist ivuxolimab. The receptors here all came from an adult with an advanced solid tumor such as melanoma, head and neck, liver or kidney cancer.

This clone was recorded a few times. As DNA, the CDR3 is TGTGCCAGCAGCCAAGCGGGACAGTCCTACGAGCAGTACTTC. It encodes CASSQAGQSYEQYF. This chain connects TRBV4-2 to TRBJ2-7; TRBD1 matches 7 bases. The V segment lost 1 base and the J segment 1 base; nucleotides outside the gene matches: 1. Germline CDR1 reads LGHNA; CDR2 reads YNFKEQ. CDR3 length: 14 residues.

The CDR3 protein is CASSLGGEQFF. In nucleotides, the CDR3 is TGTGCCAGCAGCTTAGGTGGGGAGCAGTTCTTC. The chain joins TRBV5-4 to TRBJ2-1; D is unclear. Trimming removed 2 bases at V and 10 bases at J, with 7 bases between. CDR1 SGHNT and CDR2 YYREEE come from the germline V gene (reference sequence). This CDR3 is built from 11 residues. The variable domain in full, with the rest retrieved from reference TRBV5-4 and TRBJ2-1, is ETGVTQSPTHLIKTRGQQVTLRCSSQSGHNTVSWYQQALGQGPQFIFQYYREEENGRGNFPPRFSGLQFPNYSSELNVNALELDDSALYLCASSLGGEQFFGPGTRLTVL.

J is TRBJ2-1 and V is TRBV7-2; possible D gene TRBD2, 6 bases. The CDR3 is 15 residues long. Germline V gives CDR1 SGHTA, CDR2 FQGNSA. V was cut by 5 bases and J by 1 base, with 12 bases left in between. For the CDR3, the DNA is TGTGCCAGCAGCGCCTCTAGCGCTTCCTACAATGAGCAGTTCTTC. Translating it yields CASSASSASYNEQFF.

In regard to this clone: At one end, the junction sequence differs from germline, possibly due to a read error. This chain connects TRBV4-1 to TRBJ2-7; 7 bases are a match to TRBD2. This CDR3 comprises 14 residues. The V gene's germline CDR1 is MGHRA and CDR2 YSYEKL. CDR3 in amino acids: CANSQPGRGGEQYF. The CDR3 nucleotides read TGCGCCAACAGCCAACCTGGGAGGGGAGGCGAGCAGTACTTC.

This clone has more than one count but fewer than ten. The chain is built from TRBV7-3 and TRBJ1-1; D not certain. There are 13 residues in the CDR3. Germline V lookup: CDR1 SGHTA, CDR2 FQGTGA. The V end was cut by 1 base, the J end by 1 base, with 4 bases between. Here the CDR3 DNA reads TGTGCCAGCAGCTTAAGACGGAACACTGAAGCTTTCTTT. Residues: CASSLRRNTEAFF.

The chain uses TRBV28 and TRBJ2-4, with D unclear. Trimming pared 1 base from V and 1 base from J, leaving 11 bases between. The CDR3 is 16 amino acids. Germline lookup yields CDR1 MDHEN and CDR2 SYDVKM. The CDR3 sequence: CASSLSGRGAKNIQYF. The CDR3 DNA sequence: TGTGCCAGCAGTTTATCGGGCCGTGGGGCCAAAAACATTCAGTACTTC.

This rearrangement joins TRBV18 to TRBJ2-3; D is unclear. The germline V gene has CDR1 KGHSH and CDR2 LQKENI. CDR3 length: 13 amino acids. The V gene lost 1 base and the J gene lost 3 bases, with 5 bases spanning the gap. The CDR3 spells CASSPRRTDTQYF. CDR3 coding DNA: TGTGCCAGCTCACCACGACGGACAGATACGCAGTATTTT.

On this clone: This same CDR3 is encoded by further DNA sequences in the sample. This chain's CDR3 is CASSLVAVSSYEQYF. The CDR3, as DNA: TGTGCCAGCAGCTTAGTAGCGGTCAGCTCCTACGAGCAGTACTTC. The chain uses TRBV7-2 and TRBJ2-7; maybe TRBD2 (6 bases). Germline CDR1 reads SGHTA; CDR2 reads FQGNSA. The CDR3 contains 15 residues. V lost 1 base and J lost 0, with 10 bases in between.